The next 13 T cell receptor beta chains were all read from a single sample in a study of OX40 agonist ivuxolimab in advanced cancers. Sequencing used immunoSEQ multiplex PCR; TCRdb keeps in-frame clones, though not all of them. The data show tens of thousands of clones, with 85% to 90% seen just once and about 0.99% held by the top ten. The specimen was CD4+ or CD8+ T cells sorted from blood, collected in a trial of the OX40 agonist ivuxolimab. These TCRs come from an adult with an advanced solid tumor such as melanoma, head and neck, liver or kidney cancer.

The chain uses TRBV28 and TRBJ2-5; TRBD2 might be the D (6 bases). This CDR3 contains 14 residues. Germline CDR1 and CDR2: MDHEN and SYDVKM. V shed 5 bases and J shed 4 bases, with 14 bases lying between them. The CDR3 DNA is TGTGCCAGCAGTGAAGGGACTCCTATAGAGACCCAGTACTTC. Translating gives CASSEGTPIETQYF.

The genes are TRBV5-1 and TRBJ2-1, with unresolved D. Germline V CDR1 and CDR2: SGHRS, YFSETQ. Trimming removed 4 bases from V and 5 bases from J, with 4 bases in between. The CDR3 runs to 11 residues. CDR3 nucleotide sequence: TGCGCCAGCAGCAGAGACAATGAGCAGTTCTTC. This codes for CASSRDNEQFF.

About this clone itself: Other nucleotide sequences in the sample specify the same CDR3. This chain joins TRBV7-2 and TRBJ1-5; a possible D gene is TRBD1 (5 bases). Looked up from germline, CDR1 is SGHTA and CDR2 is FQGNSA. This CDR3 is 15 amino acids long. The ends were cut back, 3 bases at V and 4 bases at J, with 13 bases in the middle. This CDR3 is CASSFRGHQNQPQHF. Written as DNA, the CDR3 is TGTGCCAGCAGCTTCCGAGGACACCAGAATCAGCCCCAGCATTTT.

The chain has TRBV5-1 and TRBJ2-7; 9 bases fit TRBD2. CDR1 and CDR2 from the germline V gene are SGHRS and YFSETQ. The CDR3 is 16 residues long. After removal of 3 bases from V and 4 bases from J, the junction contained 11 bases not matched to a gene. CDR3 nucleotides: TGCGCCAGCAGCTCCTTTCCAGGACTAGCGTTTTACGAGCAGTACTTC. Translation gives CASSSFPGLAFYEQYF. The full variable domain, its missing parts supplied by reference TRBV5-1 and TRBJ2-7, is KAGVTQTPRYLIKTRGQQVTLSCSPISGHRSVSWYQQTPGQGLQFLFEYFSETQRNKGNFPGRFSGRQFSNSRSEMNVSTLELGDSALYLCASSSFPGLAFYEQYFGPGTRLTVT.

This chain connects TRBV6-1 to TRBJ1-5; unclear D gene. CDR1 and CDR2 from the germline V gene are MNHNS and SASEGT. The CDR3 has 13 amino acids. Trimming pared 7 bases from V and 3 bases from J, leaving 10 bases between. Here the CDR3 reads CASKEPINQPQHF. CDR3 DNA sequence: TGTGCCAGCAAGGAGCCTATCAATCAGCCCCAGCATTTT.

This chain connects TRBV19 to TRBJ1-1; 7 bases agree with TRBD1. The CDR3 is 14 residues long. The trim removed 7 bases at V and 6 bases at J, leaving 11 bases unmatched. CDR1 is LNHDA, CDR2 SQIVND, per germline (reference sequence). The CDR3 coding sequence is TGTGCCAGTACCCAGACAGGGCTCCCTGCTGAAGCTTTCTTT. It yields the protein CASTQTGLPAEAFF.

The chain uses TRBV4-1 and TRBJ1-5; perhaps TRBD1 as D (5 bases). The V end was cut by 0 bases, the J end by 3 bases, with 12 bases between. In germline, CDR1 is MGHRA, CDR2 YSYEKL. CDR3 length equals 16 residues. The CDR3 DNA reads TGCGCCAGCAGCCAAGATGGGGCCGGGTTCAATCAGCCCCAGCATTTT. Translating gives CASSQDGAGFNQPQHF.

The CDR3 DNA reads as TGTGCCTGGAGTCCCGGGACCCTGGGGCAGCCCCAGCATTTT. It encodes CAWSPGTLGQPQHF. The V call is TRBV30, the J call TRBJ1-5; possible D gene TRBD1, 5 bases. Germline V lookup: CDR1 GTSNPN, CDR2 SVGIG (reference sequence). Trimming cost V 2 bases and J 7 bases, with 15 bases left between them. The CDR3 spans 14 residues.

The chain's CDR3 is CASLPWTENTEAFF. CDR3 nucleotides: TGTGCCAGCCTACCCTGGACAGAAAACACTGAAGCTTTCTTT. The J gene is TRBJ1-1, the V gene TRBV28; the D gene is possibly TRBD1 (6 bases). The CDR3 is 14 residues long. V lost 8 bases and J 2 bases, leaving 15 bases between the germline ends. Per the germline V gene, CDR1 is MDHEN and CDR2 is SYDVKM.

This clone was observed a single time. The rearrangement uses TRBV4-1 and TRBJ2-5; 9 positions match TRBD2. CDR1 is MGHRA, CDR2 YSYEKL, per germline. V dropped 0 bases and J dropped 8; count of bases not matched to a gene: 10. The CDR3 is 16 residues long. In nucleotides, the CDR3 is TGCGCCAGCAGCCAAGAGCACCTAGCGGGAACGGCCACCCAGTACTTC. It codes for CASSQEHLAGTATQYF.

This chain links TRBV28 with TRBJ1-2, with D maybe TRBD1 (6 bases). The CDR3 length is 15 residues. Trimming shortened V by 5 bases and J by 5 bases, and 18 bases separated the two germline ends. CDR1 and CDR2 (germline): MDHEN, SYDVKM. The CDR3 nucleotides read TGTGCCAGCAGTCCATCCCCGGGGGCGGGGTATGGCTACACCTTC. It yields the protein CASSPSPGAGYGYTF.

J is TRBJ1-2 and V is TRBV5-4, with a possible D match to TRBD1 (6 bases). Looked up from germline, CDR1 is SGHNT and CDR2 is YYREEE (reference sequence). V lost 0 bases and J lost 7, with 13 bases in between. The CDR3 extends over 14 amino acids. For the CDR3, the DNA is TGTGCCAGCAGCTTGGAGGGGGTTCAGGGTGGCTACACCTTC. Translation: CASSLEGVQGGYTF.

The chain links TRBV2 to TRBJ2-5; tentatively, D is TRBD1 or TRBD2 (5 bases each). The ends were cut back, 7 bases at V and 4 bases at J, with 19 bases in the middle. In germline, CDR1 is SNHLY, CDR2 FYNNEI. The CDR3 has 15 residues. Here the CDR3 reads CASNVRGQRGETQYF. The CDR3 coding sequence is TGTGCCAGCAACGTACGGGGCCAGAGGGGAGAGACCCAGTACTTC.